The 20 T cell receptor beta chains listed next were all sequenced from one sample in a study of blood T cell repertoires in COVID-19. Assay used: immunoSEQ multiplex PCR; TCRdb lists only in-frame clones, some missing. The sample contains around 190,000 clones, 76% of which appear only once. Sequenced material: peripheral blood. The receptors originated from a woman between 50 and 59 years old with active or convalescent COVID-19.

V is TRBV20-1 and J is TRBJ1-2; D ambiguous. V was trimmed by 6 bases and J by 8 bases, leaving 13 bases between them. Germline values: CDR1 DFQATT, CDR2 SNEGSKA (reference sequence). This CDR3 comprises 11 residues. CDR3 amino acids: CSAPGRGGYTF. The CDR3 nucleotides read TGCAGTGCCCCCGGGCGGGGAGGCTACACCTTC.

The chain has TRBV7-8 and TRBJ2-3, with D possibly being TRBD2 (6 bases). Germline loops: CDR1 SGHVS, CDR2 FQNEAQ. Deletions cut 8 bases from V and 6 bases from J, with 9 bases between. The CDR3 contains 11 residues. CDR3 region: CASSGLDTQYF. CDR3 sequence (DNA): TGTGCCAGCTCGGGACTCGATACGCAGTATTTT. The whole variable domain, remainder taken from reference TRBV7-8 and TRBJ2-3, is GAGVSQSPRYKVAKRGQDVALRCDPISGHVSLFWYQQALGQGPEFLTYFQNEAQLDKSGLPSDRFFAERPEGSVSTLKIQRTQQEDSAVYLCASSGLDTQYFGPGTRLTVL.

The chain recombines TRBV7-3 with TRBJ2-1; 15 bases agree with TRBD2. Germline V gene sequence: CDR1 SGHTA, CDR2 FQGTGA. CDR3 size: 14 residues. With V trimmed by 5 bases and J by 9 bases, 2 bases remained unmatched. The chain's CDR3 is CASSLGLAGGEQFF. CDR3 bases: TGTGCCAGCAGCCTGGGACTAGCGGGAGGTGAGCAGTTCTTC.

This sequence joins TRBV2 and TRBJ1-2; possible D gene TRBD1, 5 bases. Trimming removed 8 bases from V and 0 bases from J, with 13 bases in between. The CDR3 covers 14 residues. From germline, CDR1 is SNHLY and CDR2 FYNNEI. This CDR3 is CASRGQSANYGYTF. The CDR3, as DNA: TGTGCCAGCCGTGGACAATCTGCTAACTATGGCTACACCTTC.

V usage is TRBV5-4 and J usage is TRBJ2-5, with D tentatively TRBD2 (6 bases). The CDR3 extends over 13 amino acids. V shed 2 bases and J shed 5 bases, with 10 bases lying between them. Germline V gene sequence: CDR1 SGHNT, CDR2 YYREEE (reference sequence). CDR3 in amino acids: CASSFAEGETQYF. The CDR3 bases are TGTGCCAGCAGCTTCGCGGAGGGGGAGACCCAGTACTTC.

This chain uses TRBV18 with TRBJ2-7, with 10 bases lining up with TRBD1. V shed 8 bases and J 5 bases; nucleotides not matched to a gene: 9. This CDR3 is built from 14 residues. The V gene's germline CDR1 is KGHSH and CDR2 LQKENI. CDR3: CASLSSGQGNEQYF. In nucleotides, the CDR3 is TGTGCCAGCCTTTCCTCGGGACAGGGGAACGAGCAGTACTTC.

This rearrangement joins TRBV7-9 to TRBJ2-1; 7 bases map to TRBD2. Per the germline V gene, CDR1 is SEHNR and CDR2 is FQNEAQ (reference sequence). This CDR3 has 15 amino acids. After removal of 6 bases from V and 2 bases from J, the junction contained 7 bases not matched to a gene. The CDR3 here is CASSHTSATYNEQFF. The CDR3 nucleotides read TGTGCCAGCAGTCACACTAGCGCGACCTACAATGAGCAGTTCTTC.

This clone was detected many times. This chain joins TRBV5-1 and TRBJ2-7, with D hard to call. CDR3 length: 14 amino acids. In germline, CDR1 is SGHRS, CDR2 YFSETQ. The DNA of the CDR3 is TGCGCAAGCCGAGCGTCTCCTCGGGTTGGCGAGCAGTACTTC. This codes for CASRASPRVGEQYF.

The V call is TRBV3-1 (or the pseudogene TRBV3-2), the J call TRBJ2-3, with D perhaps matching TRBD2 (5 bases). V was shortened by 3 bases and J by 1 base, with 11 bases between the two germline ends. Germline V gene sequence: CDR1 LGHDT, CDR2 YNNKEL (reference sequence). The CDR3 spans 15 residues. CDR3 coding DNA: TGTGCCAGCAGCCAGCCACTAGGCGGCACAGATACGCAGTATTTT. Translating it yields CASSQPLGGTDTQYF.

This chain connects TRBV7-8 to TRBJ1-5; TRBD1 might be the D (6 bases). This CDR3 is built from 15 residues. Trimming shortened V by 5 bases and J by 1 base, and 12 bases separated the two germline ends. Germline V gene data show CDR1 as SGHVS and CDR2 as FQNEAQ. The CDR3 here is CASSTSGVSNQPQHF. The CDR3 coding sequence is TGTGCCAGCAGCACTTCAGGGGTAAGCAATCAGCCCCAGCATTTT.

The chain joins TRBV20-1 to TRBJ1-1; D call uncertain. The CDR3 extends over 12 amino acids. CDR1 and CDR2 from the germline V gene are DFQATT and SNEGSKA (reference sequence). With 6 bases removed from V and 10 bases from J, the gap between germline ends came to 18 bases. The CDR3 nucleotides read TGCAGTGCCAGTCACTTGGTAAGAGCAGCTTTCTTT. Translation gives CSASHLVRAAFF.

The chain recombines TRBV7-3 with TRBJ2-1; 12 bases match TRBD2. CDR1 is SGHTA and CDR2 is FQGTGA in the germline V gene. V lost 0 bases and J lost 8; bases outside the gene matches: 8. CDR3 length: 17 residues. As DNA, the CDR3 is TGTGCCAGCAGCTTAACTCTAGCGGGAGGGTTTAAGGATGAGCAGTTCTTC. Translated: CASSLTLAGGFKDEQFF.

The CDR3 nucleotides are TGTGCCAGCAGCTCGAGCCGACGGGAGGCCTATGGCTACACCTTC. Amino acids: CASSSSRREAYGYTF. The V call is TRBV11-3, the J call TRBJ1-2; D not resolved. The CDR3 has 15 amino acids. V lost 4 bases to trimming and J lost 4 bases, with 16 bases between them. CDR1 SGHNT and CDR2 YENEEA come from the germline V gene.

The chain carries TRBV7-7 and TRBJ2-5; D gene unclear. The CDR3 is 16 residues long. Germline CDR1 and CDR2: SSHAT and FNYEAQ (reference sequence). V was trimmed by 3 bases and J by 2 bases, leaving 16 bases between them. The DNA of the CDR3 is TGTGCCAGCAGCTTTCACTCCGGAGTTGGTCAAGAGACCCAGTACTTC. Translation: CASSFHSGVGQETQYF. The entire variable domain, with the rest obtained from reference TRBV7-7 and TRBJ2-5, is as follows: GAGVSQSPRYKVTKRGQDVTLRCDPISSHATLYWYQQALGQGPEFLTYFNYEAQPDKSGLPSDRFSAERPEGSISTLTIQRTEQRDSAMYRCASSFHSGVGQETQYFGPGTRLLVL.

V is TRBV3-1 (or the pseudogene TRBV3-2) and J is TRBJ2-5, with D maybe TRBD1 (6 bases). The CDR3 runs 17 residues. V lost 4 bases to trimming and J lost 5 bases, with 23 bases between them. Germline V CDR1 and CDR2: LGHDT, YNNKEL (reference sequence). The CDR3 region is CASSPRGGGRPGETQYF. DNA for the CDR3: TGTGCCAGCAGCCCTCGAGGGGGTGGGCGCCCCGGGGAGACCCAGTACTTC.

The chain carries TRBV19 and TRBJ2-5, with D possibly being TRBD2 (6 bases). The CDR3 is 13 amino acids. The V gene's germline CDR1 is LNHDA and CDR2 SQIVND (reference sequence). The V end lost 3 bases, the J end lost 7 bases, and 12 bases lay between the germline ends. The CDR3 nucleotides are TGTGCCAGTAGTATTTCGTCCGGGGGGACCCAGTACTTC. This gives the protein CASSISSGGTQYF. The variable domain in full, completed from reference TRBV19 and TRBJ2-5, reads DGGITQSPKYLFRKEGQNVTLSCEQNLNHDAMYWYRQDPGQGLRLIYYSQIVNDFQKGDIAEGYSVSREKKESFPLTVTSAQKNPTAFYLCASSISSGGTQYFGPGTRLLVL.

In its sample, this clone was seen once. The chain is built from TRBV5-4 and TRBJ2-7, with 12 bases matching TRBD2. The germline gives CDR1 SGHNT, CDR2 YYREEE (reference sequence). V gave up 4 bases and J gave up 6 bases; unmatched junction bases: 14. This CDR3 spans 17 amino acids. The chain's CDR3 is CASSLGGLAGGSGEQYF. The CDR3 DNA reads as TGTGCCAGCAGCCTTGGTGGGCTAGCGGGGGGGTCGGGCGAGCAGTACTTC.

The rearrangement uses TRBV2 and TRBJ1-1, with D tentatively TRBD1 (6 bases). The CDR3 is 13 amino acids. Germline V gene lookup returns CDR1 SNHLY and CDR2 FYNNEI. The V and J ends lost 6 bases and 2 bases respectively, with 10 bases between them. Here the CDR3 reads CASRGTSNTEAFF. DNA of the CDR3: TGTGCCAGCAGGGGGACATCTAACACTGAAGCTTTCTTT.

This sequence joins TRBV5-1 and TRBJ2-2; 9 bases agree with TRBD2. Trimming removed 2 bases from V and 5 bases from J; junction bases left unmatched: 1. This CDR3 is built from 14 residues. Germline CDR1 and CDR2: SGHRS and YFSETQ. CDR3 sequence reads: CASSFLAGTGELFF. CDR3 DNA: TGCGCCAGCAGCTTTCTAGCGGGGACCGGGGAGCTGTTTTTT. The full variable domain, with the rest looked up from reference TRBV5-1 and TRBJ2-2, is KAGVTQTPRYLIKTRGQQVTLSCSPISGHRSVSWYQQTPGQGLQFLFEYFSETQRNKGNFPGRFSGRQFSNSRSEMNVSTLELGDSALYLCASSFLAGTGELFFGEGSRLTVL.

For this clone: The same CDR3 arises from other DNA sequences in this sample as well. CDR3 sequence: CSVRDRGSNQPQHF. CDR3 DNA: TGCAGCGTTCGGGACAGAGGCAGCAATCAGCCCCAGCATTTT. The chain carries TRBV29-1 and TRBJ1-5; TRBD1 agrees at 7 bases. The J segment lost 1 base and the V segment lost 5 bases, leaving 5 bases of the junction unmatched. CDR3 length equals 14 residues. Germline-derived CDR1 and CDR2 are SQVTM and ANQGSEA.